The next 4 T cell receptor beta chains were all read from a single sample in a study of blood T cells in healthy people across ages. A J-beta primer mix and a sample-barcoded 5' primer were used in a second PCR of about 7 to 11 cycles. TCRdb called the 5' RACE reads again in MiXCR, with one record for every CDR3 protein. The table has approximately 1.5 million distinct CDR3 sequences, 40% to 45% seen once. Sequencing input: blood. These receptors came from a woman aged 18-29 years in good health.

This clonotype was recorded only once. At one end, the junction sequence differs from germline, possibly due to a read error. This sequence joins TRBV18 and TRBJ2-3; D remains unclear. CDR1 is KGHSH and CDR2 is LQKENI in the germline V gene. This CDR3 contains 17 residues. CDR3: CTSSPSVAATSTDTQYF. The CDR3 region has the DNA TGTACCAGCTCACCATCCGTGGCAGCCACTAGCACAGATACGCAGTATTTT.

This chain joins TRBV7-2 and TRBJ1-2; 9 bases fit TRBD1. Germline CDR1 reads SGHTA; CDR2 reads FQGNSA. The ends lost 3 bases at V and 2 bases at J; junction bases unmatched: 4. The CDR3 is made up of 15 amino acids. The CDR3 region is CASSFNRGRNYGYTF. CDR3 coding DNA: TGTGCCAGCAGCTTTAACAGGGGGCGGAACTATGGCTACACCTTC. Variable domain in full (rest from reference TRBV7-2 and TRBJ1-2): GAGVSQSPSNKVTEKGKDVELRCDPISGHTALYWYRQSLGQGLEFLIYFQGNSAPDKSGLPSDRFSAERTGGSVSTLTIQRTQQEDSAVYLCASSFNRGRNYGYTFGSGTRLTVV.

This clonotype was found a few times. The chain carries TRBV2 and TRBJ2-5; a possible D gene is TRBD2 (7 bases). The CDR3 is made up of 16 amino acids. The V gene's germline CDR1 is SNHLY and CDR2 FYNNEI. Trimming left V 6 bases short and J 5 bases short, with 22 bases between. The CDR3 bases are TGTGCCAGCAGCGTTGGAGGGGGGAGGGGTAGGGAGACCCAGTACTTC. Protein: CASSVGGGRGRETQYF.

The V gene is TRBV20-1, the J gene TRBJ2-3; D unclear. CDR1 and CDR2 (germline): DFQATT, SNEGSKA (reference sequence). V was pared by 0 bases and J by 14 bases, with 12 bases between. The CDR3 totals 11 residues. The CDR3 nucleotides read TGCAGTGCTAGAGATCCTCCAATTTCGTATTTT. It yields the protein CSARDPPISYF.